The 7 T cell receptor beta chains given below trace back to one sample, sequenced in a study of T cell changes during pregnancy in multiple sclerosis. TCRdb's copy holds only in-frame clones and misses some; the assay was immunoSEQ multiplex PCR. The table includes 45,000 to 70,000 clones, 92% detected once. The sample here was CD4+ T cells from peripheral blood mononuclear cells, taken in the second trimester of pregnancy. Receptors originate from a female donor with multiple sclerosis, enrolled in a pregnancy study.

This clone occurred once. CDR3 sequence (DNA): TGTGCCGGGAAACAGGGCGCGAACACCGGGGAGCTGTTTTTT. Translated: CAGKQGANTGELFF. The rearrangement joins TRBV6-6 to TRBJ2-2, with a possible D match to TRBD1 (6 bases). CDR1 and CDR2 from the germline V gene are MNHNY and SVGAGI (reference sequence). V was trimmed by 11 bases and J by 0 bases, leaving 13 bases between them. The CDR3 runs to 14 residues.

V usage is TRBV10-2 and J usage is TRBJ1-5; TRBD1 agrees at 7 bases. Germline V CDR1 and CDR2: WSHSY, SAAADI. This CDR3 contains 16 residues. V lost 3 bases to trimming and J lost 0 bases; unmatched junction nucleotides: 5. CDR3 sequence reads: CASSERGLGSNQPQHF. CDR3 nucleotide sequence: TGCGCCAGCAGTGAAAGGGGGCTTGGTAGCAATCAGCCCCAGCATTTT.

V and J are TRBV9 and TRBJ2-3; the D is unclear. The CDR3 spans 15 residues. Germline V gene lookup returns CDR1 SGDLS and CDR2 YYNGEE. The V end lost 1 base, the J end lost 4 bases, and 13 bases lay between the germline ends. The CDR3 sequence is CASSVTPSGSDTQYF. The CDR3, as DNA: TGTGCCAGCAGCGTAACCCCATCGGGTTCAGATACGCAGTATTTT.

The CDR3 region is CAWSPTGDTQYF. In nucleotides, the CDR3 is TGTGCCTGGAGTCCCACAGGAGATACGCAGTATTTT. This chain uses TRBV30 with TRBJ2-3, with D perhaps matching TRBD1 (5 bases). V dropped 2 bases and J dropped 5 bases, with 8 bases sitting between them. This CDR3 is 12 amino acids long. Germline V gene sequence: CDR1 GTSNPN, CDR2 SVGIG (reference sequence).

This chain connects TRBV5-1 to TRBJ2-3; D is possibly TRBD2 (5 bases). The CDR3 runs to 14 residues. Germline V CDR1 and CDR2: SGHRS, YFSETQ. Trimming pared 0 bases from V and 0 bases from J, leaving 5 bases between. The CDR3 region has the DNA TGCGCCAGCAGCTTGGGGAGGAGCACAGATACGCAGTATTTT. Residues: CASSLGRSTDTQYF.

The V and J genes are TRBV5-4 and TRBJ1-1; 7 bases align to TRBD1. Germline V gives CDR1 SGHNT, CDR2 YYREEE (reference sequence). J gave up 5 bases and V 6 bases, and 25 bases lay outside the gene matches. CDR3 length: 19 residues. This CDR3 reads CASKLDLIRNRGKGTEAFF. CDR3 nucleotide sequence: TGTGCCAGCAAGCTTGATTTGATTCGAAACAGGGGAAAGGGGACTGAAGCTTTCTTT.

V and J are TRBV19 and TRBJ2-1; D call uncertain. The CDR3 extends over 12 amino acids. Germline CDR1 is LNHDA and CDR2 is SQIVND (reference sequence). Trimming stripped 3 bases from V and 6 bases from J, with 6 bases between. CDR3 nucleotide sequence: TGTGCCAGTAGTATTGCCAGCAATGAGCAGTTCTTC. Translated: CASSIASNEQFF.